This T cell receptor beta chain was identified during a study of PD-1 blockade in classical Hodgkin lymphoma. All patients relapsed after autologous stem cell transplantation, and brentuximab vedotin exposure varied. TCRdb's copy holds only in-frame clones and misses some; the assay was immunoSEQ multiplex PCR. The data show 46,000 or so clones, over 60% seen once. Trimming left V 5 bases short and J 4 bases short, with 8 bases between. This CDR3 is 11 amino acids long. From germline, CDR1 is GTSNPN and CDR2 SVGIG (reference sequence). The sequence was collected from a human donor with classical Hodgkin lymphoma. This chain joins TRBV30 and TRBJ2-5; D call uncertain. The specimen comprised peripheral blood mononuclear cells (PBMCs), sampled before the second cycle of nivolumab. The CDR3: CAWQTGETQYF. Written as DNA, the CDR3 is TGTGCCTGGCAGACGGGAGAGACCCAGTACTTC.